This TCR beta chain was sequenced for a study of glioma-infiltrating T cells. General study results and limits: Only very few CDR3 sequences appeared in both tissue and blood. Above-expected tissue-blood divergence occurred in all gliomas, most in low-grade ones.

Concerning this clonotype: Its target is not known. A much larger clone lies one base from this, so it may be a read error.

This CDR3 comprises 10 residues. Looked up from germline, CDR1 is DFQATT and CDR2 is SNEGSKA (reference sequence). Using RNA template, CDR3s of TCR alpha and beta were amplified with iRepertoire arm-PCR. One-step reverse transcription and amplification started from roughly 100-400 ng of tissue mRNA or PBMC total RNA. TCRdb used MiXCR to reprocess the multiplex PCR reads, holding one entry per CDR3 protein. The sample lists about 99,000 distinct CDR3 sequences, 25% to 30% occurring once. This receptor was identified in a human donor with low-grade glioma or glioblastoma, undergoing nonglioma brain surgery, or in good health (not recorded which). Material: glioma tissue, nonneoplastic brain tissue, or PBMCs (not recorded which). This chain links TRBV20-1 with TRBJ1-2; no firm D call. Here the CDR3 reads CSALNYGYAF. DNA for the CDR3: TGCAGTGCCCTTAACTATGGCTACGCCTTC.